The T cell receptor beta chain under discussion was sequenced for a study of blood T cell repertoires in COVID-19. Study overall: Italy, Spain and the United States were the sources of the convalescent and acute COVID-19 samples. PBMCs, B-cell-depleted T cells, or T cells were the source of the cDNA or gDNA that made up the material.

Seattle cases were enrolled at active infection and followed longitudinally. This clone was detected a few times. Authors' analysis steps: Researchers report that nucleated cell counts were estimated from reference gene primer amplification. Sequencing used immunoSEQ multiplex PCR; TCRdb keeps in-frame clones, though not all of them. For V, J and clone size, that table is used; D and trimming come from the DNA. The profile shows 350,000 or so clones, more than 70% of them singletons. This CDR3 is 14 amino acids long. The germline CDR1 and CDR2 sequences are LGHNA and YNFKEQ. Losses at the gene ends were 5 bases for V and 0 bases for J; bases not matched to a gene: 3.

Sample: peripheral blood. This TCR was recovered from a woman aged 55-75 years with COVID-19, enrolled during active disease. This rearrangement joins TRBV4-2 to TRBJ1-1; TRBD1 aligns across 7 bases. The CDR3: CASSNRGLNTEAFF. The CDR3 DNA reads as TGTGCCAGCAGCAACAGGGGATTGAACACTGAAGCTTTCTTT.